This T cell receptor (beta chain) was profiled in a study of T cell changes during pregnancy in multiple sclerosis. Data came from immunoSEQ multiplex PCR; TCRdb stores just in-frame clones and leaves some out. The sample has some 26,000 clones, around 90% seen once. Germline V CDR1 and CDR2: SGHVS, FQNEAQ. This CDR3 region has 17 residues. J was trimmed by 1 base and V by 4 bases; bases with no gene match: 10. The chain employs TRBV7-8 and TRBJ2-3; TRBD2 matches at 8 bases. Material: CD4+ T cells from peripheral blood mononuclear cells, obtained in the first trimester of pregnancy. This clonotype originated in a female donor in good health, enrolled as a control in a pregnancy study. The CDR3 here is CASSSLVGRGGTDTQYF. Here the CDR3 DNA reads TGTGCCAGCAGCTCTTTAGTGGGGCGGGGGGGCACAGATACGCAGTATTTT.